Listed here are 3 T cell receptor beta chains from one sample, sequenced in a study of beta chain features in type 1 diabetes. cDNA synthesis used the whole RNA isolate, giving expressed TCRB sequences. Sequenced by immunoSEQ multiplex PCR; TCRdb stores in-frame clones only, minus some. In the table there are fewer than 250,000 clones, 11% to 15% of which are singletons. Sequenced: naive CD4+ T cells from blood. All receptors derive from a woman aged 40-49 years in good health.

The chain is built from TRBV9 and TRBJ2-5; D ambiguous. This CDR3 has 15 amino acids. The germline CDR1 and CDR2 sequences are SGDLS and YYNGEE. V dropped 0 bases and J dropped 1 base, with 10 bases sitting between them. The CDR3 DNA follows: TGTGCCAGCAGCGTAGCTACGAGCGCCCAAGAGACCCAGTACTTC. This encodes CASSVATSAQETQYF.

This clone was counted between two and nine times. This rearrangement joins TRBV14 to TRBJ2-5; weak D call: TRBD2 (5 bases). The CDR3 contains 16 residues. Germline CDR1 and CDR2: SGHDN and FVKESK. V was pared by 2 bases and J by 2 bases, with 15 bases between. CDR3 in amino acids: CASSQPGGFRQETQYF. CDR3 in DNA: TGTGCCAGCAGCCAACCAGGAGGATTTCGGCAAGAGACCCAGTACTTC.

The CDR3: CASSERGSNSPLHF. CDR3 DNA: TGTGCCAGCAGTGAAAGGGGCAGTAATTCACCCCTCCACTTT. J is TRBJ1-6 and V is TRBV2; a possible D gene is TRBD1 (5 bases). The germline V and J ends were trimmed by 2 bases and 6 bases, with 8 bases remaining between them. The CDR3 runs to 14 residues. From germline, CDR1 is SNHLY and CDR2 FYNNEI.